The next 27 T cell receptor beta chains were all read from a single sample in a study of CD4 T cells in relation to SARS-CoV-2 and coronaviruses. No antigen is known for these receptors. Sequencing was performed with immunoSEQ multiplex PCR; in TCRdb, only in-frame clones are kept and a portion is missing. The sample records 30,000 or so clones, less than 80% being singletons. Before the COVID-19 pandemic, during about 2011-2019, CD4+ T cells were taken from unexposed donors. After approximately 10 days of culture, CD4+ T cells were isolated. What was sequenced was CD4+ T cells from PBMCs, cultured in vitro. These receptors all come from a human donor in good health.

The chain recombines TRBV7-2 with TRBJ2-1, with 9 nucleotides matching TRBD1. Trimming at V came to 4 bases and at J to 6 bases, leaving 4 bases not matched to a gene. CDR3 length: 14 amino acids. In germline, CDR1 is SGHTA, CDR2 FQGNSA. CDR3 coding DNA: TGTGCCAGCAGCTCACAGGGGGCTGGCAATGAGCAGTTCTTC. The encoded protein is CASSSQGAGNEQFF. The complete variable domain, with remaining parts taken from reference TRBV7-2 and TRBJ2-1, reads GAGVSQSPSNKVTEKGKDVELRCDPISGHTALYWYRQSLGQGLEFLIYFQGNSAPDKSGLPSDRFSAERTGGSVSTLTIQRTQQEDSAVYLCASSSQGAGNEQFFGPGTRLTVL.

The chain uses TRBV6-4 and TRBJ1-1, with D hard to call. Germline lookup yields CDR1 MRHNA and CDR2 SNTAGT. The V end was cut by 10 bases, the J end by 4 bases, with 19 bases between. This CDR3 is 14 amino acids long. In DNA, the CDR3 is TGTGCCACCTTCTCGGGGTTGAGCTCCACTGAAGCTTTCTTT. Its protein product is CATFSGLSSTEAFF.

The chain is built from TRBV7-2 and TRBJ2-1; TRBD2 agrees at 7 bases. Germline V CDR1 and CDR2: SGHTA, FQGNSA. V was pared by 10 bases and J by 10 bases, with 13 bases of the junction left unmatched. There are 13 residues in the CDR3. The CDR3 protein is CATRWAGANEQFF. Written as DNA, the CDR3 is TGTGCCACCCGCTGGGCGGGAGCAAACGAGCAGTTCTTC.

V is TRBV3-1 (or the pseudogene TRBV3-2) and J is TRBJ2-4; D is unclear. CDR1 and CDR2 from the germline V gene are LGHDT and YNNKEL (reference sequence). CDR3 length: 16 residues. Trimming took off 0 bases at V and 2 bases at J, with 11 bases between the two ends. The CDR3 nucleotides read TGTGCCAGCAGCCAAGATAGCACGGTAACCAAAAACATTCAGTACTTC. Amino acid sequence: CASSQDSTVTKNIQYF.

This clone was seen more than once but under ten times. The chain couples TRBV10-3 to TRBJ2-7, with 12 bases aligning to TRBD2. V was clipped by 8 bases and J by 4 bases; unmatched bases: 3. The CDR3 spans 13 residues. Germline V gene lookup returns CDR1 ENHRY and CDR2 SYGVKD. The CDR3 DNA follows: TGTGCCATCTCTAGCGGGAGGGGTTACGAGCAGTACTTC. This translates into CAISSGRGYEQYF.

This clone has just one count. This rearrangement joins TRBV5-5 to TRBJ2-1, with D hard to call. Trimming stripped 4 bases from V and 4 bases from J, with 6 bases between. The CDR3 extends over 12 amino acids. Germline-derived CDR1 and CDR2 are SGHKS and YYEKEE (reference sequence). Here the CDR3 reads CASSQHYNEQFF. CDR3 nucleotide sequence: TGTGCCAGCAGCCAACATTACAATGAGCAGTTCTTC.

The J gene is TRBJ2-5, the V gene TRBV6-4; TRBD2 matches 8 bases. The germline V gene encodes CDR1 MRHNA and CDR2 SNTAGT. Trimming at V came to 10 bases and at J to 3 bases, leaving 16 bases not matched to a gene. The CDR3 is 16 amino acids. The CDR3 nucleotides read TGTGCCACCCCCCCCACAGCGGGAGAGACCAAAGAGACCCAGTACTTC. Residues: CATPPTAGETKETQYF.

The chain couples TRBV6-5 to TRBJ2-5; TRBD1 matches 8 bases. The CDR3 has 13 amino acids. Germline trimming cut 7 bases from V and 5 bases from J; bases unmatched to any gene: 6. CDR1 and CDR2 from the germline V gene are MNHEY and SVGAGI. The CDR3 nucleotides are TGTGCCAGCACCTGGACAGGGCAGGAGACCCAGTACTTC. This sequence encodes CASTWTGQETQYF.

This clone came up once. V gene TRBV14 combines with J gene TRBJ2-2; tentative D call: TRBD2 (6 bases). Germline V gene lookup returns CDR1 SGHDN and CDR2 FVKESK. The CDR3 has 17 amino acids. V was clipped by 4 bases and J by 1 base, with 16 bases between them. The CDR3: CASSLRLVGENTGELFF. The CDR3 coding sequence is TGTGCCAGCAGCCTTCGACTAGTGGGGGAGAACACCGGGGAGCTGTTTTTT.

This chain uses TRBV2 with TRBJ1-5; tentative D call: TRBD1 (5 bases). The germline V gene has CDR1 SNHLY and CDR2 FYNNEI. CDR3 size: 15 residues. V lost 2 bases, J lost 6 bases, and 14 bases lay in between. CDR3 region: CASSESSGWGQPQHF. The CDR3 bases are TGTGCCAGCAGTGAATCTTCAGGGTGGGGTCAGCCCCAGCATTTT.

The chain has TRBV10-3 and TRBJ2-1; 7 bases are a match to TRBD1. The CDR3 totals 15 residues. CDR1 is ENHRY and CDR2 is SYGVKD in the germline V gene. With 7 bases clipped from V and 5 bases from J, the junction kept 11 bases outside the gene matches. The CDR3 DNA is TGTGCCATCAATGACCGAGACAGGGTCCACAATGAGCAGTTCTTC. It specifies CAINDRDRVHNEQFF.

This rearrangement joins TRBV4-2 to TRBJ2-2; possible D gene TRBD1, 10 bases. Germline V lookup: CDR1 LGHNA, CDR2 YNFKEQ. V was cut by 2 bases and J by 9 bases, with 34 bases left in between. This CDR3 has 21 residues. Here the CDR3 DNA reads TGTGCCAGCAGCCAACTTCCGGGACAGGGGACAACTAGCGGGTTCCTCCGGGAGCTGTTTTTT. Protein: CASSQLPGQGTTSGFLRELFF.

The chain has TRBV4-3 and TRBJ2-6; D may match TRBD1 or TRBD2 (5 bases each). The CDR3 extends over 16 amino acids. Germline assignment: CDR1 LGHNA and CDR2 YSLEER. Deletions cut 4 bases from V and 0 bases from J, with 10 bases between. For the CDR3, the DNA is TGCGCCAGCAGCCGGGACGCGAGCTCTGGGGCCAACGTCCTGACTTTC. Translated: CASSRDASSGANVLTF.

In DNA, the CDR3 is TGTGCCAGCAGATCCATACTAGCGGCTAGCACAGATACGCAGTATTTT. Protein: CASRSILAASTDTQYF. The V and J genes are TRBV7-9 and TRBJ2-3; 8 nucleotides agree with TRBD2. Germline V gives CDR1 SEHNR, CDR2 FQNEAQ (reference sequence). Trimming removed 6 bases from V and 0 bases from J; junction bases left unmatched: 8. CDR3 length equals 16 residues.

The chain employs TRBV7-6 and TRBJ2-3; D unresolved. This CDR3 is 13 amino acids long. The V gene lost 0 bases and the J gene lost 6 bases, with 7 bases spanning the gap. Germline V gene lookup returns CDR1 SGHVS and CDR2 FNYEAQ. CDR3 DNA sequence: TGTGCCAGCAGCTTAGCCCCAGCGGATACGCAGTATTTT. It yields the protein CASSLAPADTQYF.

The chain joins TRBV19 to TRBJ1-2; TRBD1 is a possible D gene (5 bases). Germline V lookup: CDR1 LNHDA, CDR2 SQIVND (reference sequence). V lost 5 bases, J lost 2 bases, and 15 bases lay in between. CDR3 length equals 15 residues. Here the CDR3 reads CASSSTPGANYGYTF. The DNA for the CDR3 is TGTGCCAGTAGTTCCACCCCCGGGGCGAACTATGGCTACACCTTC.

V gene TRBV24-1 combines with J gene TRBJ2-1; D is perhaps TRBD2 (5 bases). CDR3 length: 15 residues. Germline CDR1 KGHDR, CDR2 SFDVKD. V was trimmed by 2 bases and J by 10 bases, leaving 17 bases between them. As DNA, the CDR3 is TGTGCCACCAGTGATTGGGCGGGTGGACGTGAGGAGCAGTTCTTC. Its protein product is CATSDWAGGREEQFF.

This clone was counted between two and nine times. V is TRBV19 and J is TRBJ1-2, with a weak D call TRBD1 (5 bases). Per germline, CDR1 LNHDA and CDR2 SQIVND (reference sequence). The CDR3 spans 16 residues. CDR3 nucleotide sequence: TGTGCGAGTTACGCGGGACCCGATCGTCCTAACTATGGCTACACCTTC. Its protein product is CASYAGPDRPNYGYTF. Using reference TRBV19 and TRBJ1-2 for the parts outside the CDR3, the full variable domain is DGGITQSPKYLFRKEGQNVTLSCEQNLNHDAMYWYRQDPGQGLRLIYYSQIVNDFQKGDIAEGYSVSREKKESFPLTVTSAQKNPTAFYLCASYAGPDRPNYGYTFGSGTRLTVV.

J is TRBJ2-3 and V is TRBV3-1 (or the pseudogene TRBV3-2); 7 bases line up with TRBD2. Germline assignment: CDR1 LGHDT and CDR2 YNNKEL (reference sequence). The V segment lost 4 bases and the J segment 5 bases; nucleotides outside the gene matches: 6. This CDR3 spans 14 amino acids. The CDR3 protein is CASSPGLTRDTQYF. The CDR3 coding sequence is TGTGCCAGCAGCCCGGGACTAACTAGAGATACGCAGTATTTT.

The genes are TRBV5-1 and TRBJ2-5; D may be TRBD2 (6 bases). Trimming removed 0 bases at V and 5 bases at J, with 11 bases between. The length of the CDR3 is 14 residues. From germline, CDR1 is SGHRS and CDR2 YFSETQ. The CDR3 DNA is TGCGCCAGCAGCTTGGATGGAGGGCGGGAGACCCAGTACTTC. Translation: CASSLDGGRETQYF.

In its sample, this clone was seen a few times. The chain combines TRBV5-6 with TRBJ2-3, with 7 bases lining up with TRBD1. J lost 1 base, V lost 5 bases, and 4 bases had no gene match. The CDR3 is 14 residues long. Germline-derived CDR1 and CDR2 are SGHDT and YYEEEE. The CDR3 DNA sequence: TGTGCCAGCAGTGATGGACAGGGCACAGATACGCAGTATTTT. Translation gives CASSDGQGTDTQYF.

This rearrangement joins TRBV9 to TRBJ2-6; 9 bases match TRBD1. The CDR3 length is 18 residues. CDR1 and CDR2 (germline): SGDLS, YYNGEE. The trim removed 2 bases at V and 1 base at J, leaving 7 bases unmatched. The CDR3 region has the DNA TGTGCCAGCAGCGTGGGGACAGGGAGCAATTCTGGGGCCAACGTCCTGACTTTC. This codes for CASSVGTGSNSGANVLTF.

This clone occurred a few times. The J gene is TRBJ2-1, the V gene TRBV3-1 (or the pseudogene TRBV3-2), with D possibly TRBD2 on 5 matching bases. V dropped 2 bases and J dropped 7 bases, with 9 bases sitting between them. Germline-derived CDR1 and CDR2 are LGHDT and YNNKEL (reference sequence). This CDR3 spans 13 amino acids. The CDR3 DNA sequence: TGTGCCAGCAGCCAACCTTTAGCGAATGAGCAGTTCTTC. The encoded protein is CASSQPLANEQFF.

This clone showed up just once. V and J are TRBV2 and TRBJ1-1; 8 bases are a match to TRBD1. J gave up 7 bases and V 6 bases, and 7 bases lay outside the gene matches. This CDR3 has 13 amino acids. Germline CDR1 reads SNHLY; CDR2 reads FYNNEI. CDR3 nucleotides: TGTGCCAGCAGAGGACAGGGAATGGGTGAAGCTTTCTTT. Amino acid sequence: CASRGQGMGEAFF.

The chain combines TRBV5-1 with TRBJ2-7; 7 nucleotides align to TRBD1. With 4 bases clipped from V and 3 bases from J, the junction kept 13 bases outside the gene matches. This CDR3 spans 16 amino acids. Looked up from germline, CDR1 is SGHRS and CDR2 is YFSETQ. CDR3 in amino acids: CASSPVSNRGLYEQYF. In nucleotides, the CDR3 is TGCGCCAGCAGCCCAGTATCGAACAGGGGCCTCTACGAGCAGTACTTC.

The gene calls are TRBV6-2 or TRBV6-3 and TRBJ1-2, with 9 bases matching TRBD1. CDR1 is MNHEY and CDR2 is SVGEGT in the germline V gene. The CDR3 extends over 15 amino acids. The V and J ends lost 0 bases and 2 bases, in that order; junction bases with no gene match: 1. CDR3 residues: CASSYSTGGNYGYTF. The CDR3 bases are TGTGCCAGCAGTTACTCGACAGGGGGGAACTATGGCTACACCTTC.

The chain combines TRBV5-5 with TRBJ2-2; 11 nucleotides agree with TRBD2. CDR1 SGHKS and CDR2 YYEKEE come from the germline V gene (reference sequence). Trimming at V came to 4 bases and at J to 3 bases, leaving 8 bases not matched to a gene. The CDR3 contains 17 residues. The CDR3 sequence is CASSPTSGNLHTGELFF. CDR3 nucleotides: TGTGCCAGCAGCCCGACTAGCGGGAACCTCCACACCGGGGAGCTGTTTTTT.